The clone carrying this T cell receptor (beta chain) was detected a few times. Its cognate antigen is unknown. Relative to the germline gene, one junction end is altered; a read error may explain this. CDR1 is SNHLY, CDR2 FYNNEI, per germline. The CDR3 contains 12 residues. This entry comes from a study of T cell responses to AZD1222 COVID-19 vaccine. Across the whole study: Both about-4-week and about-12-week second-dose recipients were combined. Overall study results and limits: Only a handful of people who got AZD1222 tested seropositive at baseline. Reportedly, nearly half of unique spike TCRs recognized epitopes outside B.1.351/B.1.1.7 mutations.

Method: immunoSEQ multiplex PCR; TCRdb's copy keeps in-frame clones and lacks some. The sample has some 150,000 clones, roughly 88% seen once. The source of this sequence is an adult in good health. The V call is TRBV2, the J call TRBJ2-1, with unresolved D. The sample was peripheral blood, taken on day 0 of AZD1222 vaccination. This CDR3 reads CASGEFYNEQFF. The CDR3 DNA is TGTGCCAGCGGTGAGTTCTACAATGAGCAGTTCTTC.